This passage covers 6 T cell receptor beta chains from one sample sequenced in a study of T cell clusters in autoimmune cytopenias. TRB rearrangements were amplified by touch-down multiplex PCR with mixed TRB-A/B primers. TCRdb derives one entry per CDR3 protein from the multiplex PCR reads, leaving out DNA. This listing includes some 6,900 distinct CDR3 sequences. TRB amplification used approximately 0.25 ug of peripheral blood genomic DNA. The data also belong to a second study, concerning T cell repertoires in aging, cancer and after chemotherapy.

Source material: peripheral blood. These receptors all come from a human donor in good health.

The rearrangement links TRBV6-5 to TRBJ2-1; absent DNA, TCRdb's TRBD1 call cannot be checked. There are 13 residues in the CDR3. CDR1 is MNHEY, CDR2 SVGAGI, per germline. This chain's CDR3 is CASGDRVGNEQFF.

This rearrangement joins TRBV11-2 to TRBJ1-1; TCRdb gives TRBD1 as the D gene, but with no DNA this cannot be confirmed. In germline, CDR1 is SGHAT, CDR2 FQNNGV. The CDR3 extends over 16 amino acids. CDR3 sequence reads: CASSLQGGGMNTEAFF.

The CDR3 sequence: CASRETGGSALSGANVLTF. The chain uses TRBV5-4 and TRBJ2-6; TCRdb outputs TRBD1, but without DNA this stays unchecked. The CDR3 runs to 19 residues. The germline gives CDR1 SGHNT, CDR2 YYREEE (reference sequence). The variable domain in full, with the rest retrieved from reference TRBV5-4 and TRBJ2-6, is ETGVTQSPTHLIKTRGQQVTLRCSSQSGHNTVSWYQQALGQGPQFIFQYYREEENGRGNFPPRFSGLQFPNYSSELNVNALELDDSALYLCASRETGGSALSGANVLTFGAGSRLTVL.

The chain joins TRBV30 to TRBJ2-5; the D call of TRBD1 rests on TCRdb alone, since no DNA is present to check it. The CDR3 has 11 amino acids. Germline V gene sequence: CDR1 GTSNPN, CDR2 SVGIG (reference sequence). The CDR3 loop reads CAWSPRETQYF. Full variable domain (missing parts from reference TRBV30 and TRBJ2-5): SQTIHQWPATLVQPVGSPLSLECTVEGTSNPNLYWYRQAAGRGLQLLFYSVGIGQISSEVPQNLSASRPQDRQFILSSKKLLLSDSGFYLCAWSPRETQYFGPGTRLLVL.

V and J are TRBV6-6 and TRBJ2-1; the D gene TCRdb calls, TRBD2, cannot be checked with no DNA. The CDR3 consists of 15 residues. CDR1 and CDR2 (germline): MNHNY, SVGAGI (reference sequence). This CDR3 is CASSQSGGAYNEQFF.

The chain links TRBV6-1 to TRBJ2-3; TCRdb's D call, TRBD2, is unchecked because there is no DNA. The CDR3 loop spans 17 amino acids. Per the germline V gene, CDR1 is MNHNS and CDR2 is SASEGT. Here the CDR3 reads CASSEQGLAGGRDTQYF.